These 16 T cell receptor beta chains originate from one sample sequenced in a study of T-cell reconstitution after alpha-beta-depleted transplantation in children. Unique molecular identifiers were used in preparing the TCRbeta library. MiXCR, applied by TCRdb to the PCR reads, yields one record per CDR3 protein. The sample includes around 300,000 distinct CDR3 sequences, around 10% of them seen just once. The sequencing used peripheral blood, collected 180 days after TCRalphabeta/CD19-depleted stem cell transplant. The receptors originated from a male patient between 2 and 10 years old who had a stem cell transplant for chronic granulomatous disease, so the T cells may come from the graft donor.

This clonotype was observed at least ten times. V is TRBV12-3 or TRBV12-4 and J is TRBJ2-1, with D perhaps TRBD2 (6 bases). The germline V and J ends were trimmed by 3 bases and 7 bases, with 13 bases remaining between them. This CDR3 has 14 amino acids. The CDR3 sequence is CASSFGRTGNEQFF. CDR3 nucleotides: TGTGCCAGCAGTTTTGGGAGGACGGGGAATGAGCAGTTCTTC.

At least ten counts were recorded for this clonotype. Compared with germline, one end of the junction differs, possibly owing to a read error. The J gene is TRBJ2-3, the V gene TRBV2; the D is unclear. This CDR3 spans 9 amino acids. Germline assignment: CDR1 SNHLY and CDR2 FYNNEI. DNA for the CDR3: TGTGCCAGCAGAGATACGCAGTATTTT. Its protein product is CASRDTQYF.

This clonotype appeared many times. The chain joins TRBV20-1 to TRBJ2-7, with a possible D match to TRBD1 (6 bases). Germline CDR1 and CDR2: DFQATT and SNEGSKA (reference sequence). V was shortened by 6 bases and J by 6 bases, with 18 bases between the two germline ends. The CDR3 sequence is 13 residues long. The CDR3, as DNA: TGCAGTGCAAGGTATATACAGGGACCCGAGCAGTACTTC. Amino acids: CSARYIQGPEQYF.

This clonotype was found many times. This chain joins TRBV4-1 and TRBJ2-7, with D possibly being TRBD1 or TRBD2 (6 bases each). The CDR3 extends over 18 amino acids. Germline CDR1 MGHRA, CDR2 YSYEKL. The germline V and J ends were trimmed by 0 bases and 4 bases, with 22 bases remaining between them. The CDR3 region is CASSQDGGRGAKRYEQYF. The DNA of the CDR3 is TGCGCCAGCAGCCAAGATGGGGGGCGGGGCGCGAAGAGGTACGAGCAGTACTTC.

In this sample, this clonotype turned up many times. This chain links TRBV6-2 or TRBV6-3 with TRBJ2-7; 9 nucleotides match TRBD1. The CDR3 is made up of 16 amino acids. Germline lookup yields CDR1 MNHEY and CDR2 SVGEGT. Unmatched junction bases numbered 11, after V lost 6 bases and J lost 2 bases. Written as DNA, the CDR3 is TGTGCCAGCAGAAACACGACCGGGACAGGGCCCTACGAGCAGTACTTC. It encodes CASRNTTGTGPYEQYF.

This clonotype was seen at least ten times. This chain uses TRBV18 with TRBJ2-1, with D perhaps matching TRBD2 (5 bases). This CDR3 comprises 13 residues. Germline V CDR1 and CDR2: KGHSH, LQKENI. V was cut by 3 bases and J by 3 bases, with 6 bases left in between. Here the CDR3 DNA reads TGTGCCAGCTCACCGGCGGGCTACAATGAGCAGTTCTTC. Residues: CASSPAGYNEQFF.

As concerns this clonotype: The junction shows a germline mismatch at one end, possibly a read error. V gene TRBV7-3 combines with J gene TRBJ2-1, with TRBD1 identical over 7 bases. Germline CDR1 and CDR2: SGHTA and FQGTGA. This CDR3 spans 17 amino acids. The CDR3 region is CVSSQKQGRPPHNEQFF. The CDR3 DNA sequence: TGTGTCAGCAGCCAAAAACAGGGGCGACCACCCCACAATGAGCAGTTCTTC.

There are many counts of this clonotype. The chain joins TRBV20-1 to TRBJ2-4; no reliable D call. Trimming cost V 5 bases and J 0 bases, with 8 bases left between them. From germline, CDR1 is DFQATT and CDR2 SNEGSKA (reference sequence). The CDR3 loop spans 13 amino acids. The chain's CDR3 is CSAGQLAKNIQYF. The CDR3 region has the DNA TGCAGTGCTGGCCAGTTAGCCAAAAACATTCAGTACTTC.

This clonotype was recorded at least ten times. The V gene is TRBV29-1, the J gene TRBJ1-1; D is unclear. V was trimmed by 1 base and J by 1 base, leaving 13 bases between them. Germline values: CDR1 SQVTM, CDR2 ANQGSEA. CDR3 size: 15 residues. The CDR3 sequence: CSVEVSGSPNTEAFF. CDR3 DNA sequence: TGCAGCGTTGAAGTCTCGGGGTCCCCGAACACTGAAGCTTTCTTT.

This clonotype was seen repeatedly, ten times or more. The chain couples TRBV12-3 or TRBV12-4 to TRBJ2-3; the D gene is possibly TRBD2 (6 bases). V was cut by 1 base and J by 2 bases, with 13 bases left in between. This CDR3 comprises 16 residues. The chain's CDR3 is CASSLGLRGNTDTQYF. In DNA form, the CDR3 reads TGTGCCAGCAGTTTAGGTCTTCGGGGGAACACAGATACGCAGTATTTT.

This clonotype was counted at least ten times. This chain links TRBV5-6 with TRBJ2-7; 7 nucleotides agree with TRBD1. Germline V gene lookup returns CDR1 SGHDT and CDR2 YYEEEE. This CDR3 region has 15 residues. V dropped 1 base and J dropped 3; count of bases not matched to a gene: 7. The CDR3 sequence is CASSLWDSPYYEQYF. The CDR3 DNA reads TGTGCCAGCAGCTTGTGGGACAGCCCTTACTACGAGCAGTACTTC.

For this clonotype: Since a much larger clone is just one base distant, this may be a read error. The rearrangement joins TRBV20-1 to TRBJ2-7; 9 positions match TRBD2. The CDR3 is 14 amino acids. Germline assignment: CDR1 DFQATT and CDR2 SNEGSKA (reference sequence). CDR3 bases: TGCCGTGCTAGAGGGCTAGCGGGACTCTACGAGCAGTACTTC. It translates to CRARGLAGLYEQYF.

V is TRBV6-2 or TRBV6-3 and J is TRBJ2-3; 8 nucleotides align to TRBD2. This CDR3 is built from 16 residues. Trimming took 4 bases from V and 4 from J; bases not matched to a gene: 10. Per germline, CDR1 MNHEY and CDR2 SVGEGT. CDR3 sequence reads: CASSFGREVGPDTQYF. The CDR3 nucleotides read TGTGCCAGCAGTTTTGGGCGGGAGGTAGGCCCAGATACGCAGTATTTT.

This clonotype came up many times. This chain connects TRBV20-1 to TRBJ2-5; 7 bases line up with TRBD2. The CDR3 contains 13 residues. CDR1 and CDR2 from the germline V gene are DFQATT and SNEGSKA (reference sequence). The trim removed 6 bases at V and 5 bases at J, leaving 9 bases unmatched. The CDR3 loop is CSARPGGGETQYF. The DNA for the CDR3 is TGCAGTGCCAGGCCGGGAGGTGGTGAGACCCAGTACTTC.

This clonotype was recorded many times. This chain links TRBV5-1 with TRBJ2-3; no definite D call. This CDR3 is built from 13 residues. V lost 5 bases to trimming and J lost 1 base, with 8 bases between them. Germline assignment: CDR1 SGHRS and CDR2 YFSETQ. CDR3 sequence reads: CASRPGGTDTQYF. DNA of the CDR3: TGCGCCAGCAGACCGGGTGGCACAGATACGCAGTATTTT.

Ten or more counts support this clonotype. The rearrangement uses TRBV9 and TRBJ2-2; possible D gene TRBD1, 6 bases. The CDR3 contains 15 residues. Trimming took off 0 bases at V and 5 bases at J, with 11 bases between the two ends. Germline CDR1 and CDR2: SGDLS and YYNGEE. The CDR3 protein is CASSVEGHETGELFF. CDR3 bases: TGTGCCAGCAGCGTAGAGGGACACGAAACCGGGGAGCTGTTTTTT.